Listed below are T cell receptor beta chains from one sample, sequenced in a study of shared clonotypes between healthy human individuals. Method: immunoSEQ multiplex PCR; TCRdb's copy keeps in-frame clones and lacks some. In the table there are hundreds of thousands of clones, roughly 77% of which are singletons. The material sequenced was PBMCs. These receptors all come from a woman in her thirties or forties in good health. Some clones in this sample may be carry-over from other donors' samples. Both conserved end residues are part of each CDR3. The D gene is left open where the match is weak. Size values are once, few and many counts, or a class for expanded clones, and some rows have none.

V gene: TRBV5-5
J gene: TRBJ1-5
clone size: many
D gene: .
CDR3 DNA: TGTGCCAGCAGCTCGGAGGTACGTCAGCCCCAGCATTTT
CDR3 protein: CASSSEVRQPQHF

V gene: TRBV19
J gene: TRBJ2-3
clone size: .
D gene: TRBD2
CDR3 DNA: TGTGCCAGTAGTACTAGCGGGAACACAGATACGCAGTATTTT
CDR3 protein: CASSTSGNTDTQYF

V gene: TRBV29-1
J gene: TRBJ2-3
clone size: .
D gene: .
CDR3 DNA: TGCAGCGTTGTCGGGACCTCGTCAGATACGCAGTATTTT
CDR3 protein: CSVVGTSSDTQYF

V gene: TRBV11-2
J gene: TRBJ2-5
clone size: .
D gene: TRBD1
CDR3 DNA: TGCGCCAGCAGCCAAGAAGCCGGGACAGGCGGTGAGACCCAGTACTTC
CDR3 protein: CASSQEAGTGGETQYF

V gene: TRBV10-1
J gene: TRBJ1-2
clone size: .
D gene: .
CDR3 DNA: TGCGCCAGCCGAAGACGGGATAACTATGGCTACACCTTC
CDR3 protein: CASRRRDNYGYTF

V gene: TRBV5-5
J gene: TRBJ2-6
clone size: .
D gene: .
CDR3 DNA: TGTGCCAGCAGCGAAGCGGCGGGCTCTGGGGCCAACGTCCTGACTTTC
CDR3 protein: CASSEAAGSGANVLTF

V gene: TRBV14
J gene: TRBJ2-5
clone size: .
D gene: .
CDR3 DNA: TGTGCCAGCAGCCAAAACAGGGCCGAGACCCAGTACTTC
CDR3 protein: CASSQNRAETQYF

V gene: TRBV28
J gene: TRBJ1-1
clone size: .
D gene: .
CDR3 DNA: TGTGCCAGCAGTTTACCGGGACAATGGTCTGAAGCTTTCTTT
CDR3 protein: CASSLPGQWSEAFF

V gene: TRBV28
J gene: TRBJ1-1
clone size: .
D gene: .
CDR3 DNA: TGTGCCAGCAGTCTGGGACTACGGAGGGACACTGAAGCTTTCTTT
CDR3 protein: CASSLGLRRDTEAFF

V gene: TRBV19
J gene: TRBJ2-3
clone size: .
D gene: TRBD2
CDR3 DNA: TGTGCCAGTAGTTCCCAATCACTAGCGGCTAGCACAGATACGCAGTATTTT
CDR3 protein: CASSSQSLAASTDTQYF

V gene: TRBV18
J gene: TRBJ2-1
clone size: .
D gene: .
CDR3 DNA: TGTGCCAGCTCACCACGATCCGGGCCGAATGAGCAGTTCTTC
CDR3 protein: CASSPRSGPNEQFF

V gene: TRBV28
J gene: TRBJ2-7
clone size: few
D gene: .
CDR3 DNA: TGTGCCAGCAAACGTTATCACCCCCAATACGAGCAGTACTTC
CDR3 protein: CASKRYHPQYEQYF

V gene: TRBV29-1
J gene: TRBJ2-3
clone size: .
D gene: TRBD1
CDR3 DNA: TGCAGCTCCTCTACCGGGACAGGGGGAGATACGCAGTATTTT
CDR3 protein: CSSSTGTGGDTQYF

V gene: TRBV7-3
J gene: TRBJ1-1
clone size: few
D gene: TRBD1
CDR3 DNA: TGTGCCAGCAGCTTAACGTTAAGGGACAGGGGGAAAGCTTTCTTT
CDR3 protein: CASSLTLRDRGKAFF

V gene: TRBV10-3
J gene: TRBJ2-7
clone size: .
D gene: TRBD2
CDR3 DNA: TGTGCCATCAGTGAGCTTGTAGCGGGAGGCCCCTACGAGCAGTACTTC
CDR3 protein: CAISELVAGGPYEQYF

V gene: TRBV5-1
J gene: TRBJ1-2
clone size: once
D gene: TRBD1
CDR3 DNA: TGCGCCAGCAGCTTGGTTACAGGGGAACCCTATGGCTACACCTTC
CDR3 protein: CASSLVTGEPYGYTF

V gene: TRBV4-1
J gene: TRBJ2-3
clone size: .
D gene: TRBD2
CDR3 DNA: TGCGCCAGCAGCCAAGATCCCGGACTAGCGGGAGGGCGGAGCACAGATACGCAGTATTTT
CDR3 protein: CASSQDPGLAGGRSTDTQYF

V gene: TRBV5-6
J gene: TRBJ2-5
clone size: .
D gene: .
CDR3 DNA: TGTGCCAGCAGCATAGGACAGAGGCGGGGCGAGACCCAGTACTTC
CDR3 protein: CASSIGQRRGETQYF

V gene: TRBV9
J gene: TRBJ1-1
clone size: few
D gene: .
CDR3 DNA: TGTGCCAGCAGCGTAGGTGGGGGGCTGTTGAACACTGAAGCTTTCTTT
CDR3 protein: CASSVGGGLLNTEAFF

V gene: TRBV19
J gene: TRBJ1-4
clone size: .
D gene: .
CDR3 DNA: TGTGCCAGTAGGGGCACAGGGTTAGTGAATGAAAAACTGTTTTTT
CDR3 protein: CASRGTGLVNEKLFF

V gene: TRBV14
J gene: TRBJ1-3
clone size: .
D gene: TRBD1
CDR3 DNA: TGTGCCAGCAGCCAAAGGGGGACAGGCCTCTTCTCTGGAAACACCATATATTTT
CDR3 protein: CASSQRGTGLFSGNTIYF

V gene: TRBV27
J gene: TRBJ2-6
clone size: .
D gene: .
CDR3 DNA: TGTGCCAGCAGTTTCGGCAGGGGTGGATCTGGGGCCAACGTCCTGACTTTC
CDR3 protein: CASSFGRGGSGANVLTF

V gene: TRBV11-2
J gene: TRBJ2-1
clone size: .
D gene: TRBD2
CDR3 DNA: TGTGCCAGCAGCTTAATTAGCGGGAGAAGTTACAATGAGCAGTTCTTC
CDR3 protein: CASSLISGRSYNEQFF

V gene: TRBV29-1
J gene: TRBJ2-2
clone size: once
D gene: TRBD1
CDR3 DNA: TGCAGCGTTGAAAGTGGACCGGGACAGGGAACCGGGGAGCTGTTTTTT
CDR3 protein: CSVESGPGQGTGELFF

V gene: TRBV7-2
J gene: TRBJ2-7
clone size: .
D gene: TRBD1
CDR3 DNA: TGTGCCAGCAGCTTCGGACAGGACTCCGAGCAGTACTTC
CDR3 protein: CASSFGQDSEQYF

V gene: TRBV5-1
J gene: TRBJ2-5
clone size: many
D gene: TRBD2
CDR3 DNA: TGCGCCAGCAGCTGGAGCGGGAGCCAAGAGACCCAGTACTTC
CDR3 protein: CASSWSGSQETQYF

V gene: TRBV4-3
J gene: TRBJ1-5
clone size: .
D gene: .
CDR3 DNA: TGCGCCAGCAGCCAAGTTGACGCCCAGGGGAATCCCAATCAGCCCCAGCATTTT
CDR3 protein: CASSQVDAQGNPNQPQHF

V gene: TRBV6-4
J gene: TRBJ2-1
clone size: many
D gene: .
CDR3 DNA: TGTGCCAGCAGTGACGGCGGGGATTACAATGAGCAGTTCTTC
CDR3 protein: CASSDGGDYNEQFF

V gene: TRBV30
J gene: TRBJ2-7
clone size: .
D gene: .
CDR3 DNA: TGTGCCTGGAGTTCCTCCTACGAGCAGTACTTC
CDR3 protein: CAWSSSYEQYF

V gene: TRBV10-3
J gene: TRBJ1-2
clone size: .
D gene: .
CDR3 DNA: TGTGCCATCAGTGCCCTACAGGCGTTCGAAGGCTACACCTTC
CDR3 protein: CAISALQAFEGYTF

V gene: TRBV11-2
J gene: TRBJ2-7
clone size: .
D gene: .
CDR3 DNA: TGTGCCAGCAGCTTACCTGGTGGTAGTGCCGAGCAGTACTTC
CDR3 protein: CASSLPGGSAEQYF

V gene: TRBV5-1
J gene: TRBJ2-3
clone size: .
D gene: TRBD1
CDR3 DNA: TGCGCCAGCAGCACGGGACAGACAGATACGCAGTATTTT
CDR3 protein: CASSTGQTDTQYF

V gene: TRBV10-3
J gene: TRBJ1-2
clone size: .
D gene: .
CDR3 DNA: TGTGCCATCAGTGAGTCAGTATTTCTAGCTAACTATGGCTACACCTTC
CDR3 protein: CAISESVFLANYGYTF

V gene: TRBV27
J gene: TRBJ2-3
clone size: few
D gene: .
CDR3 DNA: TGTGCCAGCAGACGCCCGACTAGTTTAGAAACGCAGTATTTT
CDR3 protein: CASRRPTSLETQYF

V gene: TRBV28
J gene: TRBJ1-5
clone size: .
D gene: .
CDR3 DNA: TGTGCCAGCAGTCGGGCGGGTAATCAGCCCCAGCATTTT
CDR3 protein: CASSRAGNQPQHF

V gene: TRBV10-3
J gene: TRBJ2-4
clone size: many
D gene: .
CDR3 DNA: TGTGCCATCAGTGAGTCGGGATTAATCTTAGCCAAAAACATTCAGTACTTC
CDR3 protein: CAISESGLILAKNIQYF

V gene: TRBV19
J gene: TRBJ2-2
clone size: .
D gene: .
CDR3 DNA: TGTGCCAGTAGTAGGAGTCACGCGAACACCGGGGAGCTGTTTTTT
CDR3 protein: CASSRSHANTGELFF

V gene: TRBV4-2
J gene: TRBJ2-5
clone size: .
D gene: TRBD2
CDR3 DNA: TGTGCCAGCAGCCAAAATTTAGCGGGAGGGGGCCAAGAGACCCAGTACTTC
CDR3 protein: CASSQNLAGGGQETQYF

V gene: TRBV2
J gene: TRBJ2-3
clone size: .
D gene: .
CDR3 DNA: TGTGCCAGCAGGGGGGACTTCATAGATACGCAGTATTTT
CDR3 protein: CASRGDFIDTQYF

V gene: TRBV9
J gene: TRBJ1-3
clone size: .
D gene: .
CDR3 DNA: TGTGCCAGCAGCGTAGAGTCAGGGTCTGGAAACACCATATATTTT
CDR3 protein: CASSVESGSGNTIYF

V gene: TRBV4-2
J gene: TRBJ2-3
clone size: .
D gene: TRBD1
CDR3 DNA: TGTGCCAGCAGCCAAGACCCGGGGACAGACTACACAGATACGCAGTATTTT
CDR3 protein: CASSQDPGTDYTDTQYF

V gene: TRBV6-1
J gene: TRBJ2-4
clone size: .
D gene: TRBD2
CDR3 DNA: TGTGCCAGCAGGACTAGCGGGAGGGACATTCAGTACTTC
CDR3 protein: CASRTSGRDIQYF